A selection of T cell receptor beta chains follows, all from one sample in a study of T cells in tuberculosis. The assay was immunoSEQ multiplex PCR, and TCRdb's table has in-frame clones only and misses some. The profile covers about 34,000 clones, with over 85% appearing a single time and about an eighth taken by the ten largest. This material consisted of PBMCs, taken at tuberculosis diagnosis. Every receptor here comes from an adult with tuberculosis. Both conserved end residues are part of each CDR3. A D gene is named only where the DNA matches it firmly. Only part of the rows carry a size: once, few, many, or a class if the clone is expanded.

D	V	size	J	DNA	CDR3
TRBD2	TRBV27	-	TRBJ2-1	TGTGCCAGCAGTATGGCGACTAGCGGGAGGGCATCCCATGAGCAGTTCTTC	CASSMATSGRASHEQFF
-	TRBV9	-	TRBJ2-3	TGTGCCAGCAGCGTCCTCTCGGGAGAACGGTCAGATACGCAGTATTTT	CASSVLSGERSDTQYF
TRBD1	TRBV2	-	TRBJ1-4	TGTGCCAGCAGTCTTACAGGGGTTGGTGAAAAACTGTTTTTT	CASSLTGVGEKLFF
TRBD2	TRBV19	-	TRBJ2-1	TGTGCCAGTAGCCATAGGGCGGGAGGGCCTTTAAATGAGCAGTTCTTC	CASSHRAGGPLNEQFF
TRBD1	TRBV6-4	once	TRBJ2-3	TGTGCCAGCAGTGACTCAGGGGGCCCAGATACGCAGTATTTT	CASSDSGGPDTQYF
TRBD2	TRBV11-2	-	TRBJ2-7	TGTGCCAGCAGCTTATCCCGGGGGGATCCTTACGAGCAGTACTTC	CASSLSRGDPYEQYF
-	TRBV5-1	-	TRBJ2-2	TGCGCCAGCAGCTTGACGGGAGAAGGGGCCGGGGAGCTGTTTTTT	CASSLTGEGAGELFF
-	TRBV4-2	-	TRBJ2-4	TGTGCCAGCAGCCCATTAGAAGTAGCCAAAAACATTCAGTACTTC	CASSPLEVAKNIQYF
TRBD2	TRBV28	-	TRBJ2-1	TGTGCCAGCAGTCCCCTAGCGGGAGGCCGAAATGAGCAGTTCTTC	CASSPLAGGRNEQFF
TRBD1	TRBV28	-	TRBJ1-1	TGTGCCAGCAGTCCGAGCGGGACAGGGAACACTGAAGCTTTCTTT	CASSPSGTGNTEAFF
-	TRBV6-1	-	TRBJ1-2	TGTGCCAGCAGTGAAAGGGGCAGGGAGGGTGGCTACACCTTC	CASSERGREGGYTF
-	TRBV6-5	-	TRBJ2-7	TGTGCCAGCAGTTACCAACAGGGAACCTACGAGCAGTACTTC	CASSYQQGTYEQYF
-	TRBV18	-	TRBJ1-1	TGTGCCAGCTCACCCCGGGGGGGGGACACTGAAGCTTTCTTT	CASSPRGGDTEAFF
TRBD2	TRBV11-2	-	TRBJ2-3	TGTGCCAGCAAGACCTTTTTGGGGAGGGCCACGGACCTAGATACGCAGTATTTT	CASKTFLGRATDLDTQYF
-	TRBV28	-	TRBJ1-5	TGTGCCAGCAGTTCCCCTGGGAGATATAGCAATCAGCCCCAGCATTTT	CASSSPGRYSNQPQHF
TRBD1	TRBV4-1	once	TRBJ2-1	TGCGCCAGCAGGCGGACAGGGCCCTACAATGAGCAGTTCTTC	CASRRTGPYNEQFF
-	TRBV19	-	TRBJ2-1	TGTGCCAGTAGTATAATCGGGAATGAGCAGTTCTTC	CASSIIGNEQFF